This TCR beta chain is drawn from a study of blood T cell repertoires in COVID-19. At the level of the study: COVID-19 samples, acute and convalescent, were from the United States, Italy and Spain. The cDNA or gDNA used as material had been derived from T cells, B-cell-depleted T cells, or PBMCs.

Under the authors' procedure: Counts of nucleated cells, estimated from reference gene primer amplification, were obtained. Libraries were prepared by immunoSEQ multiplex PCR; TCRdb keeps only in-frame clonotypes and omits some of them. That table is the source of V, J and clone size, and D and trimming were worked out from the DNA. Seen here are some 500,000 clones, roughly nine tenths observed once, and the top ten hold less than 9%. The CDR3 is 15 amino acids. The sequenced sample consisted of peripheral blood. This clonotype was obtained from a woman aged 50 to 60 with COVID-19, enrolled during active disease. The V gene is TRBV21-1, the J gene TRBJ2-3; no check of the table's D call, TRBD2, against the DNA was made. TRBV21-1 is a pseudogene segment. The DNA of the CDR3 is TGTGCCAGCACCCAGCGGGGCGGCCTCACAGATACGCAGTATTTT. It is translated as CASTQRGGLTDTQYF.